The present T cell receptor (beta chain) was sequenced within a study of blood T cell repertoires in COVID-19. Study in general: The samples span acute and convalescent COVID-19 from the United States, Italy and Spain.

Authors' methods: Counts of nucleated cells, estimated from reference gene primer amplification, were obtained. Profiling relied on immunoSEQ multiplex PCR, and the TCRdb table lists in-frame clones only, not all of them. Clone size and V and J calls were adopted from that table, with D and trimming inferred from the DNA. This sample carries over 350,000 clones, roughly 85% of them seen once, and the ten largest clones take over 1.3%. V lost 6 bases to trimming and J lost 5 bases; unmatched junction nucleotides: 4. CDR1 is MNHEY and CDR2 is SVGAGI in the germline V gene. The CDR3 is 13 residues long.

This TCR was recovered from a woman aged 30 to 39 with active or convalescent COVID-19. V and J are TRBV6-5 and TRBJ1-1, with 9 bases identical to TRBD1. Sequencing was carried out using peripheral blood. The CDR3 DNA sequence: TGTGCCAGCAGGGGGACAGGGACTACTGAAGCTTTCTTT. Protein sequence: CASRGTGTTEAFF.